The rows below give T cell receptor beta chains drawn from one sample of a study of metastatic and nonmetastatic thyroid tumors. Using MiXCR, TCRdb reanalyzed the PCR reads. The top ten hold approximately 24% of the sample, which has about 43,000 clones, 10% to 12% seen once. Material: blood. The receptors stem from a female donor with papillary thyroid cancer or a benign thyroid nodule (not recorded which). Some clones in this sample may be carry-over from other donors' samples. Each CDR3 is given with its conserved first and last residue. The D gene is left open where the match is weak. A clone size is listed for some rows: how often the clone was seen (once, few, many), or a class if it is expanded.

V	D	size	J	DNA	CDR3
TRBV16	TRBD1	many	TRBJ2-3	TGTGCCAGCAGCCAATCGATTTTACAGGGGCTGATGACAGATACGCAGTATTTT	CASSQSILQGLMTDTQYF
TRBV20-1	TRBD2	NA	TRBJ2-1	TGCAGTCTCGAGGGGTCTAGCGGGGATCACCGAAATGAGCAGTTCTTC	CSLEGSSGDHRNEQFF
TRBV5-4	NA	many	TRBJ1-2	TGTGCCAGCAACAACCCCGGGAGGGCCTATGGCTACACCTTC	CASNNPGRAYGYTF
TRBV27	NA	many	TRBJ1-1	TGTGCCAGCAGAAACACAGGATCCACTGAAGCTTTCTTT	CASRNTGSTEAFF
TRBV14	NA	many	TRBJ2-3	TGTGCCAGCAGCCAAAACCCCGGGGCCCCCTTTGAGTCAGATACGCAGTATTTT	CASSQNPGAPFESDTQYF
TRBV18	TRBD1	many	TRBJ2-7	TGTGCCAGCTCACCAACGGGACAGGGGCCCGTGGAGCAGTACTTC	CASSPTGQGPVEQYF
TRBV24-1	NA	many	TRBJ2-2	TGTGCCACCAGTGATTTGGGAAGCGGTGGTGGGGACACCGGGGAGCTGTTTTTT	CATSDLGSGGGDTGELFF
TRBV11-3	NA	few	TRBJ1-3	TGTACCAGCACGTTCCCCCAGGCAGGAAACACCATATATTTT	CTSTFPQAGNTIYF
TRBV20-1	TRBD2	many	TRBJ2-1	TGCAGTGCTAGTCGGTTAGCGGGATTAGACAATGAGCAGTTCTTC	CSASRLAGLDNEQFF
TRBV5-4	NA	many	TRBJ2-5	TGTGCCAGCAGCAACCCTAGAGGGCAAGAGACCCAGTACTTC	CASSNPRGQETQYF
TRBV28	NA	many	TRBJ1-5	TGTGCCAGCAGTTTTCCTGGGGAGGGAAATCAGCCCCAGCATTTT	CASSFPGEGNQPQHF
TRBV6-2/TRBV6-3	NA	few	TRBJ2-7	TGTGCCAGCAGACGGTCGGGCGTCGCCTACGAGCAGTACTTC	CASRRSGVAYEQYF
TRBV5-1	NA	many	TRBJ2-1	TGCGCCAGCAGCTTGGAGAGGGTGGGCAATGAGCAGTTCTTC	CASSLERVGNEQFF
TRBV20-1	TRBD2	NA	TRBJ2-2	TGCAGTGCTAGCTGGACTAGCGGGAGGGGGGGTAACACCGGGGAGCTGTTTTTT	CSASWTSGRGGNTGELFF
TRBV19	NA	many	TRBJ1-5	TGTGCCAGCCAACTAGGTCCGTATCAGCCCCAGCATTTT	CASQLGPYQPQHF
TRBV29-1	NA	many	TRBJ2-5	TGCAGCGCTGGACAAGAGACCCAGTACTTC	CSAGQETQYF
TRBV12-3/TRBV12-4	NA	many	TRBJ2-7	TGTGCCAGCAGTTTAGCTAGCCGATATTACGAGCAGTACTTC	CASSLASRYYEQYF
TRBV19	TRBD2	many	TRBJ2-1	TGTGCCACCGGGGGGGGGGGAAACTACAATGAGCAGTTCTTC	CATGGGGNYNEQFF
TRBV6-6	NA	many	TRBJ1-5	TGTGCCAGCAGTTACAGGGTGTCCGATCAGCCCCAGCATTTT	CASSYRVSDQPQHF
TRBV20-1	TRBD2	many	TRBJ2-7	TGCAGTGCTAGGAATAGCGGGAGCTTTGATGAGCAGTACTTC	CSARNSGSFDEQYF
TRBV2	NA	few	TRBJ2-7	TGTGCCAGCACGGTAGTATTCTCCTACGAGCAGTACTTC	CASTVVFSYEQYF
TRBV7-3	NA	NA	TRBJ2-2	TGTGCCAGCAGCTCCCAGGGATTTGGGGGGCTGTTTTTT	CASSSQGFGGLFF
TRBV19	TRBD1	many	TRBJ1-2	TGTGCCAGTAGTATAGGGTCCGGGACAGAAGTCTATGGCTACACCTTC	CASSIGSGTEVYGYTF
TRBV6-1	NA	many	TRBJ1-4	TGTGCCAGCAGCCCTTTGGAGGCAACTAATGAAAAACTGTTTTTT	CASSPLEATNEKLFF
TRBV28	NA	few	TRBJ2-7	TGTGCCAGCAGCCGACTCGTACAAGAGCAGTACTTC	CASSRLVQEQYF
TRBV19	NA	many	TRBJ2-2	TGTGCCAGTAGTAGGCGGGGCGACACCGGGGAGCTGTTTTTT	CASSRRGDTGELFF
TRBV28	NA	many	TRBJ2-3	TGTGCCAGCAGTCCCCCCAGCGGGCTCACAGATACGCAGTATTTT	CASSPPSGLTDTQYF
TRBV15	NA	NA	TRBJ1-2	TGTGCCACCATCAGAGGTCAGGTTTCTTTCTATGGCTACACCTTC	CATIRGQVSFYGYTF
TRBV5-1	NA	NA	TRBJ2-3	TGCGCCAGCAGCTCGACCTTGATCACAGATACGCAGTATTTT	CASSSTLITDTQYF
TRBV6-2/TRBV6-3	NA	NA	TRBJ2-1	TGTGCCAGTAGTATAGGGGAGCATGAGCAGTTCTTC	CASSIGEHEQFF
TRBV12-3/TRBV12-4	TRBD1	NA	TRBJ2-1	TGTGCCAGCAGTTCGCCGGGACAGGGGGCAAATGAGCAGTTCTTC	CASSSPGQGANEQFF
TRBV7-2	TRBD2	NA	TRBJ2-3	TGTTCCAGCAGCTTAGCGGGAGGTCCGAACACGCAGTATTTT	CSSSLAGGPNTQYF
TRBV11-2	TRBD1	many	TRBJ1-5	TGTGCCAGCAGCGTCGGGACAGGTCGACGCAATCAGCCCCAGCATTTT	CASSVGTGRRNQPQHF
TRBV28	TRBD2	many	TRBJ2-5	TGTGCCACCCAGGGACTAGTCGGGAGGGCCGAGGAGACCCAGTACTTC	CATQGLVGRAEETQYF
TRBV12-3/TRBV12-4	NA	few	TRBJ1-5	TGTGCCAGCAGAAGACAGAGCAATCAGCCCCAGCATTTT	CASRRQSNQPQHF
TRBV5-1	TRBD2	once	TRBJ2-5	TGCGCCAGCGCTTGGGAGGGCCAAATGGGAGAGACCCAGTACTTC	CASAWEGQMGETQYF
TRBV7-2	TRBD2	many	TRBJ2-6	TGTGCCAGCAGCCTCACTCAGACTAGCCCCGTCGGGGCCAACGTCCTGACTTTC	CASSLTQTSPVGANVLTF
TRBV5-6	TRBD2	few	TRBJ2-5	TGTGCCAGCAGCCTGACGGGGGGGGAGACCCAGTACTTC	CASSLTGGETQYF
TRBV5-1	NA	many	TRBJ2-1	TGCGCCAGCAGCTTGCCGGCGGGACACGGGGATGAGCAGTTCTTC	CASSLPAGHGDEQFF